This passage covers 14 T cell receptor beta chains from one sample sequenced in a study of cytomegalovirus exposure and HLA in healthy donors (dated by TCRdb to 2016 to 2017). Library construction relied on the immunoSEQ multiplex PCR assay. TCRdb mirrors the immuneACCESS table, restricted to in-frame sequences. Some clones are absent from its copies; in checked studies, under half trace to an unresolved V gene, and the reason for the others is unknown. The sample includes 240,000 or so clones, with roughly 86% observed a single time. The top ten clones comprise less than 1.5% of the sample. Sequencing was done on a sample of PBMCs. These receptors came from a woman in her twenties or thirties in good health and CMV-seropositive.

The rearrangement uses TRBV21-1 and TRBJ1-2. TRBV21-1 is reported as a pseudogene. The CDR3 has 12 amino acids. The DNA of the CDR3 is TGTGCCAGCAGCAAAAGGAGGGAGATGAGGACCTTC. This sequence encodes CASSKRREMRTF.

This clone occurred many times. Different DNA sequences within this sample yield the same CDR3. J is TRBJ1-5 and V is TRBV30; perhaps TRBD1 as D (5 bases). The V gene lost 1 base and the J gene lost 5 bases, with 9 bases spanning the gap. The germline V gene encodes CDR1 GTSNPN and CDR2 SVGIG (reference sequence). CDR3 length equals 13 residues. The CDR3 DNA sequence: TGTGCCTGGAGTGGGCAGGGCGATCAGCCCCAGCATTTT. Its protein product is CAWSGQGDQPQHF.

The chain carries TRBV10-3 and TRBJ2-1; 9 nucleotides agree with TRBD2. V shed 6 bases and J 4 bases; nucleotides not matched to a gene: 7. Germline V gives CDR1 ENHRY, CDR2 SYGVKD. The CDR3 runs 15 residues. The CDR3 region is CAISKTSGSYNEQFF. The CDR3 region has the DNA TGTGCCATCAGCAAAACTAGCGGGTCTTACAATGAGCAGTTCTTC.

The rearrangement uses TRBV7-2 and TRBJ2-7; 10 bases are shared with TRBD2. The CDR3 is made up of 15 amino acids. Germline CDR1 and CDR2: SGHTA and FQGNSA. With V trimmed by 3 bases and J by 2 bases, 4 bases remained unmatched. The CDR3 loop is CASSFLAGGTYEQYF. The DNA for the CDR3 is TGTGCCAGCAGCTTTTTAGCGGGAGGAACCTACGAGCAGTACTTC.

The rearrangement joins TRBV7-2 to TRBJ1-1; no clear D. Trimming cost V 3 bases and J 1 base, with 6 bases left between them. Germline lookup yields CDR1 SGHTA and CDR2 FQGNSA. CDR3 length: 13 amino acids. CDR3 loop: CASSFHQNTEAFF. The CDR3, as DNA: TGTGCCAGCAGCTTCCATCAGAACACTGAAGCTTTCTTT.

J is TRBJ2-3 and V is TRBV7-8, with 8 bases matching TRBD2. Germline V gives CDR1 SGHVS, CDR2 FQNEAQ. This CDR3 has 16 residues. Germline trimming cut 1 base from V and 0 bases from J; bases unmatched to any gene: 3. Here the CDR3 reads CASSLGGLVSTDTQYF. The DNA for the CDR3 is TGTGCCAGCAGCTTAGGGGGACTAGTTAGCACAGATACGCAGTATTTT. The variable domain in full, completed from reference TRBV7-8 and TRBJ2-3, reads GAGVSQSPRYKVAKRGQDVALRCDPISGHVSLFWYQQALGQGPEFLTYFQNEAQLDKSGLPSDRFFAERPEGSVSTLKIQRTQQEDSAVYLCASSLGGLVSTDTQYFGPGTRLTVL.

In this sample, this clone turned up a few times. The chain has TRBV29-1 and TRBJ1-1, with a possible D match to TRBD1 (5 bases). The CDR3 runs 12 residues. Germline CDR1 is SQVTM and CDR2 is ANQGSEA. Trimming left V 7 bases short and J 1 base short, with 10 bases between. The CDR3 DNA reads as TGCAGCGGAGATCAGGGGAACACTGAAGCTTTCTTT. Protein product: CSGDQGNTEAFF.

CDR3 DNA: TGTGCCAGCAGCTTAGGAGGGGACCTAGCGGGCGGCGCGAACACCGGGGAGCTGTTTTTT. Protein: CASSLGGDLAGGANTGELFF. V gene TRBV7-6 combines with J gene TRBJ2-2; 8 positions match TRBD2. V lost 1 base, J lost 0 bases, and 13 bases stayed unmatched. The germline CDR1 and CDR2 sequences are SGHVS and FNYEAQ. The CDR3 spans 20 residues.

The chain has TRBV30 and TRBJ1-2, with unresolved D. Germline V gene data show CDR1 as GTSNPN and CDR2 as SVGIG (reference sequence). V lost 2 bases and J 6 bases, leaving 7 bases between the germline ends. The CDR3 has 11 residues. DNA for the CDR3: TGTGCCTGGAGTACATATGATGGCTACACCTTC. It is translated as CAWSTYDGYTF.

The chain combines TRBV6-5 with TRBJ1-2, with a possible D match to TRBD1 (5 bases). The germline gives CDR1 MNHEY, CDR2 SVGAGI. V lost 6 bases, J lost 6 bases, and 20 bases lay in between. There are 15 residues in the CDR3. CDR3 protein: CASRELVGGKDGYTF. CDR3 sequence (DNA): TGTGCCAGCAGGGAACTCGTCGGGGGGAAAGATGGCTACACCTTC.

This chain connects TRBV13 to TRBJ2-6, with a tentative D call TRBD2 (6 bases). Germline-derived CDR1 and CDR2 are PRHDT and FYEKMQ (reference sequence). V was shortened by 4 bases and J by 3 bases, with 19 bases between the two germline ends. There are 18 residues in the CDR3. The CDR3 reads CASSSTGGFAGGANVLTF. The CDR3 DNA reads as TGTGCCAGCAGCTCGACTGGGGGGTTTGCAGGTGGGGCCAACGTCCTGACTTTC.

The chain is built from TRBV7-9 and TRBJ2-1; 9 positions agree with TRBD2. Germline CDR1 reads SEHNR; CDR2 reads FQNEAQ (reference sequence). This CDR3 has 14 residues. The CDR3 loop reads CVFKGGGRADEQFF. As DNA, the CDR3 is TGTGTTTTTAAGGGAGGCGGGAGGGCCGATGAGCAGTTCTTC.

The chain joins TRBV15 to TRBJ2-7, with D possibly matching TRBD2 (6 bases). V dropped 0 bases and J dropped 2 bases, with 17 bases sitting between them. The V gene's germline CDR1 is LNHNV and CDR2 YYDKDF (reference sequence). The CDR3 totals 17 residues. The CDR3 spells CATSRDRSGEWAYEQYF. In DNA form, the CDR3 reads TGTGCCACCAGCAGAGATCGTTCGGGGGAGTGGGCCTACGAGCAGTACTTC.

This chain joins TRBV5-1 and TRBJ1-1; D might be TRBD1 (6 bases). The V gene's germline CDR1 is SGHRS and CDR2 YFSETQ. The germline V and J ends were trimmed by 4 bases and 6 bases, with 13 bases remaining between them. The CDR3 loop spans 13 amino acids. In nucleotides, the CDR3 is TGCGCCAGCAGCGTACGGACAGAGTCTGAAGCTTTCTTT. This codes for CASSVRTESEAFF.